The clone carrying this T cell receptor (beta chain) appeared a few times. These data belong to a study of blood T cell repertoires in COVID-19. Study summary: COVID-19 samples, acute and convalescent, were from the United States, Italy and Spain. The analysed material was cDNA or gDNA that came from T cells, B-cell-depleted T cells, or PBMCs.

CDR1 is SGHRS, CDR2 YFSETQ, per germline. This CDR3 is 16 amino acids long. Trimming at V came to 4 bases and at J to 4 bases, leaving 11 bases not matched to a gene. The authors' processing: It was from reference gene primer amplification that nucleated cell counts were estimated. Data came from immunoSEQ multiplex PCR; TCRdb stores just in-frame clones and leaves some out. Clone size and V and J calls were adopted from that table, with D and trimming inferred from the DNA. The table lists about 80,000 clones, around 86% of them singletons. V usage is TRBV5-1 and J usage is TRBJ2-3; 8 nucleotides line up with TRBD2. Sequencing used peripheral blood. This clonotype was obtained from a human donor in a cohort sampled during active COVID-19. The CDR3 bases are TGCGCCAGCAGCGACCGACGGGGGGGTGTTTCAGATACGCAGTATTTT. This translates into CASSDRRGGVSDTQYF. Full variable domain (missing parts from reference TRBV5-1 and TRBJ2-3): KAGVTQTPRYLIKTRGQQVTLSCSPISGHRSVSWYQQTPGQGLQFLFEYFSETQRNKGNFPGRFSGRQFSNSRSEMNVSTLELGDSALYLCASSDRRGGVSDTQYFGPGTRLTVL.